One T cell receptor beta chain is described in this entry. No antigen is known for it. An end of the junction does not agree with germline; a read error may underlie this. Authors' methods: The authors used CDR3 differences across clinicopathological groups to build a distant-metastasis classifier for papillary thyroid cancer. TCRdb re-called the PCR reads with MiXCR. None of the V and J calls come from the authors' own analysis; TCRdb made them. The repertoire consists of tens of thousands of clones, with around 20% occurring once and the leading ten covering 4% to 5%. All patients were treatment-naive before thyroid surgery. The CDR3 is 16 amino acids. CDR1 is KGHSH, CDR2 LQKENI, per germline. The data were obtained in a study of metastatic and nonmetastatic thyroid tumors. Study summary: Repertoire data that came from the blood and tumor or nodule tissue of malignant and benign thyroid patients were compared. General study results and limits: Significantly higher TCR beta diversity was reportedly seen in malignant thyroid tumors than benign nodules, in blood and tumor.

The sequence came from a female donor with papillary thyroid cancer or a benign thyroid nodule (not recorded which). Some clones in this sample may be carry-over from other donors' samples. The sequenced material came from blood. The rearrangement links TRBV18 to TRBJ1-3, with unresolved D. CDR3 coding DNA: TGTGCCAGCTCATCTTGGACGGGGAGCTCTGGGAACACCATATATTTT. Protein: CASSSWTGSSGNTIYF.